These T cell receptor beta chains were read from a single sample in a study of PD-1 blockade in classical Hodgkin lymphoma. Assay used: immunoSEQ multiplex PCR; TCRdb lists only in-frame clones, some missing. This sample carries roughly 140,000 clones, 78% of them seen once, and the ten largest clones take about 9.2%. The material was peripheral blood mononuclear cells (PBMCs), obtained before the second cycle of nivolumab. All receptors derive from a human donor with classical Hodgkin lymphoma. Each CDR3 is given with its conserved first and last residue. D genes are given only for firm matches. Part of the rows lack a size; the others show once, few, many or a class for expanded clones.

TRBJ1-1,-,-,TRBV7-9,CASSPGRLNTEAFF,TGTGCCAGCAGCCCTGGACGTTTAAACACTGAAGCTTTCTTT
TRBJ1-1,-,-,TRBV18,CASSQGQNTEAFF,TGTGCCAGCTCACAGGGACAGAACACTGAAGCTTTCTTT
TRBJ1-1,-,many,TRBV2,CASSTDSNEAFF,TGTGCCAGCAGTACGGACAGCAATGAAGCTTTCTTT
TRBJ2-5,-,-,TRBV29-1,CSVVRHRQETQYF,TGCAGCGTTGTAAGACACCGACAAGAGACCCAGTACTTC
TRBJ2-1,TRBD2,-,TRBV11-3,CASSFGLAISYNEQFF,TGTGCCAGCAGCTTTGGACTAGCAATCTCCTACAATGAGCAGTTCTTC
TRBJ1-5,TRBD1,-,TRBV28,CASRSTGGGNQPQHF,TGTGCCAGCAGATCAACAGGGGGGGGGAATCAGCCCCAGCATTTT
TRBJ2-4,TRBD1,few,TRBV10-3,CAISPTGGENIQYF,TGTGCCATCAGCCCGACAGGGGGCGAAAACATTCAGTACTTC
TRBJ2-5,-,-,TRBV7-7,CASTEETSGTQYF,TGTGCCAGCACAGAGGAGACTTCGGGGACCCAGTACTTC
TRBJ1-4,-,-,TRBV6-5,CASSYSGTTNEKLFF,TGTGCCAGCAGTTACTCGGGAACAACTAATGAAAAACTGTTTTTT
TRBJ2-2,-,-,TRBV28,CASRTPPLPGELFF,TGTGCCAGCAGAACCCCCCCTCTCCCCGGGGAGCTGTTTTTT
TRBJ2-5,TRBD1,-,TRBV10-3,CAISGTGFWETQYF,TGTGCCATCAGTGGGACAGGTTTTTGGGAGACCCAGTACTTC
TRBJ2-3,TRBD2,-,TRBV5-1,CARFLTGGGADTQYF,TGCGCCCGCTTCCTCACGGGCGGGGGGGCAGATACGCAGTATTTT
TRBJ2-3,-,-,TRBV15,CATGLGGGTFADTQYF,TGTGCCACCGGGCTAGGAGGGGGCACTTTCGCAGATACGCAGTATTTT
TRBJ2-7,-,few,TRBV6-1,CASSEGNRGQYF,TGTGCCAGCAGTGAAGGAAATCGTGGGCAGTACTTC
TRBJ2-7,-,few,TRBV4-1,CASSHIGPSYEQYF,TGCGCCAGCAGCCACATCGGCCCCTCCTACGAGCAGTACTTC
TRBJ1-5,TRBD1,-,TRBV10-3,CAISDGQGAHVNQPQHF,TGTGCCATCAGTGATGGACAGGGGGCGCACGTCAATCAGCCCCAGCATTTT
TRBJ1-3,-,-,TRBV6-5,CASSNSGNTIYF,TGTGCCAGCAGTAACTCTGGAAACACCATATATTTT
TRBJ2-2,-,-,TRBV25-1,CASSEYPGTGELFF,TGTGCCAGCAGTGAATACCCGGGCACCGGGGAGCTGTTTTTT
TRBJ2-2,TRBD1,-,TRBV19,CASSEGTGSDGELFF,TGTGCCAGTAGTGAAGGGACAGGGAGCGACGGGGAGCTGTTTTTT
TRBJ1-6,-,-,TRBV4-3,CASSRSGAVYNSPLHF,TGCGCCAGCAGCCGTTCGGGGGCTGTATATAATTCACCCCTCCACTTT
TRBJ1-5,-,-,TRBV19,CASSIAGEGRPQHF,TGTGCCAGTAGTATTGCAGGGGAGGGGAGGCCCCAGCATTTT
TRBJ2-7,TRBD2,few,TRBV6-5,CASSLGLAGIYEQYF,TGTGCCAGCAGCCTGGGACTAGCGGGAATCTACGAGCAGTACTTC
TRBJ1-1,TRBD1,-,TRBV13,CASSSHGTGGAREAFF,TGTGCCAGCAGCTCACATGGGACAGGGGGCGCCAGAGAAGCTTTCTTT
TRBJ2-7,TRBD1,-,TRBV19,CASSIDLTQGAYEQYF,TGTGCCAGTAGTATAGATCTGACACAGGGGGCCTACGAGCAGTACTTC
TRBJ1-5,-,-,TRBV11-1,CASSLGQYGQPQHF,TGTGCCAGCAGCTTAGGCCAGTATGGCCAGCCCCAGCATTTT
TRBJ2-2,-,-,TRBV18,CASSSQGNTGELFF,TGTGCCAGCTCCAGCCAGGGAAACACCGGGGAGCTGTTTTTT
TRBJ2-5,TRBD2,-,TRBV5-1,CASSLELAGYETQYF,TGCGCCAGCAGCTTGGAGCTAGCGGGATATGAGACCCAGTACTTC
TRBJ2-1,TRBD2,-,TRBV7-8,CASSSSGGTYNEQFF,TGTGCCAGCAGCTCCAGCGGGGGGACTTACAATGAGCAGTTCTTC
TRBJ1-5,-,-,TRBV5-6,CASSLAGHGNQPQHF,TGTGCCAGCAGCTTGGCCGGTCACGGCAATCAGCCCCAGCATTTT
TRBJ1-3,TRBD1,-,TRBV5-1,CASSTGTAGNTIYF,TGCGCCAGCAGCACTGGGACAGCTGGAAACACCATATATTTT
TRBJ1-6,TRBD1,-,TRBV6-5,CASSYEDRSNSPLHF,TGTGCCAGCAGTTACGAGGACAGGAGTAATTCACCCCTCCACTTT
TRBJ2-7,-,-,TRBV5-1,CASSLGLQLYEQYF,TGCGCCAGCAGCCTGGGATTACAGCTCTACGAGCAGTACTTC
TRBJ2-7,-,-,TRBV9,CASSVFAEGGSYEQYF,TGTGCCAGCAGCGTATTCGCTGAGGGAGGCTCCTACGAGCAGTACTTC
TRBJ1-4,TRBD1,-,TRBV6-6,CASSYYQGGEKLFF,TGTGCCAGCAGTTACTATCAGGGGGGTGAAAAACTGTTTTTT
TRBJ2-7,TRBD1,-,TRBV23-1,CASISGQGVLEQYF,TGCGCCAGCATCTCGGGACAGGGGGTCCTGGAGCAGTACTTC
TRBJ2-5,-,-,TRBV7-6,CASSLGVYQETQYF,TGTGCCAGCAGCCTCGGGGTATACCAAGAGACCCAGTACTTC
TRBJ1-6,-,-,TRBV6-6,CAISISPNSPLHF,TGTGCCATATCCATCAGTCCGAATTCACCCCTCCACTTT
TRBJ2-7,TRBD1,-,TRBV27,CASSIGDRTGVYEQYF,TGTGCCAGCAGTATAGGGGACCGGACAGGGGTATACGAGCAGTACTTC
TRBJ1-1,-,-,TRBV5-1,CASSLAGRRNAFF,TGCGCCAGCAGCTTGGCGGGTCGGAGGAATGCTTTCTTT
TRBJ2-3,TRBD2,-,TRBV5-1,CASSLGTSGLGTDTQYF,TGCGCCAGCAGCTTAGGGACTAGCGGCCTGGGCACAGATACGCAGTATTTT
TRBJ2-7,-,-,TRBV10-3,CAISGGVSYEQYF,TGTGCCATCAGTGGCGGGGTTTCCTACGAGCAGTACTTC
TRBJ2-3,-,-,TRBV7-5,CARSLACFSSTDTQYF,TGTGCCAGAAGCTTAGCGTGCTTTTCTAGCACAGATACGCAGTATTTT
TRBJ2-3,-,-,TRBV7-2,CASTPRGPGGYTQYF,TGTGCCAGTACCCCCAGAGGACCCGGGGGATATACGCAGTATTTT
TRBJ2-2,TRBD2,-,TRBV6-1,CASSDPTSGRGVAGELFF,TGTGCCAGCAGTGACCCTACTAGCGGGAGGGGAGTCGCCGGGGAGCTGTTTTTT
TRBJ2-7,TRBD1,many,TRBV19,CASSMTGTGSYEQYF,TGTGCCAGTAGTATGACCGGGACAGGATCCTACGAGCAGTACTTC
TRBJ1-2,-,-,TRBV6-5,CASRPGLIYGYTF,TGTGCCAGCAGGCCAGGGCTCATCTATGGCTACACCTTC
TRBJ2-2,TRBD1,-,TRBV6-6,CASTRDRETGELFF,TGTGCCAGCACGCGGGACAGGGAGACCGGGGAGCTGTTTTTT
TRBJ2-3,-,once,TRBV7-7,CASSLGHDSTDTQYF,TGTGCTAGCAGTTTGGGACATGACAGCACAGATACGCAGTATTTT
TRBJ1-3,-,few,TRBV28,CASSLGRNTIYF,TGTGCCAGCAGTTTAGGACGGAACACCATATATTTT
TRBJ2-1,-,-,TRBV4-2,CASSQKRGVSYNEQFF,TGTGCCAGCAGCCAAAAGAGGGGGGTGTCCTACAATGAGCAGTTCTTC
TRBJ1-4,-,-,TRBV4-3,CASSQDIWDATNEKLFF,TGCGCCAGCAGCCAAGATATTTGGGACGCAACTAATGAAAAACTGTTTTTT
TRBJ2-7,-,-,TRBV18,CASSPRQVFSYEQYF,TGTGCCAGCTCACCCCGACAGGTGTTCTCCTACGAGCAGTACTTC
TRBJ1-5,TRBD1,-,TRBV4-3,CASSQEQGASNQPQHF,TGCGCCAGCAGCCAAGAACAGGGGGCCAGCAATCAGCCCCAGCATTTT
TRBJ2-3,-,-,TRBV7-7,CASSPDRITDTQYF,TGTGCCAGCAGTCCTGACAGAATCACAGATACGCAGTATTTT
TRBJ2-5,TRBD1,-,TRBV19,CASSPAGTGSYGQYF,TGTGCCAGTAGTCCAGCCGGGACAGGATCCTACGGGCAGTACTTC
TRBJ1-2,-,-,TRBV19,CASTSPGQDELYGYTF,TGTGCCAGTACGTCACCGGGACAAGATGAGCTCTATGGCTACACCTTC
TRBJ1-6,-,few,TRBV5-1,CASSITGGGPNSPLHF,TGCGCCAGCAGCATAACAGGCGGGGGGCCAAATTCACCCCTCCACTTT
TRBJ2-1,TRBD2,-,TRBV7-6,CASSPHLAVSGGPTYNEQFF,TGTGCCAGCAGCCCCCATCTAGCGGTATCCGGAGGGCCCACCTACAATGAGCAGTTCTTC